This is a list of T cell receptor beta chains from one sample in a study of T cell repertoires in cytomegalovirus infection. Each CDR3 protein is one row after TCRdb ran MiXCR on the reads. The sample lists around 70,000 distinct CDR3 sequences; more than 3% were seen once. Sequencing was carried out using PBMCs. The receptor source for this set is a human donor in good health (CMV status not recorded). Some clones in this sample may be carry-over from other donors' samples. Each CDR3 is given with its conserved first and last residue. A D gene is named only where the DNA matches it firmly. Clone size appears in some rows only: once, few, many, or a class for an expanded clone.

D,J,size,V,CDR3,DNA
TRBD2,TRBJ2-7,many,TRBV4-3,CASSVAGAGEQYF,TGCGCCAGCAGTGTAGCGGGAGCGGGCGAGCAGTACTTC
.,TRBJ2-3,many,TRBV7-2,CASSTTDTQYF,TGTGCCAGCAGCACCACAGATACGCAGTATTTT
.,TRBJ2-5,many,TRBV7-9,CASSLARTAETQYF,TGTGCCAGCAGCTTAGCAAGGACGGCGGAGACCCAGTACTTC
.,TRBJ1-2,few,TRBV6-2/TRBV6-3,CASSYGRGANYGYTF,TGTGCCAGCAGTTACGGTAGGGGAGCTAACTATGGCTACACCTTC
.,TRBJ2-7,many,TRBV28,CASSLSSGTEQYF,TGTGCCAGCAGTTTATCATCGGGAACCGAGCAGTACTTC
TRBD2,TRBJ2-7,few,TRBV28,CASSSSGKYEQYF,TGTGCCAGCAGTTCTAGCGGGAAATACGAGCAGTACTTC
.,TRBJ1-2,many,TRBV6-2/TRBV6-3,CASSSSLGSQGYTF,TGTGCCAGCAGTTCCTCTTTGGGATCTCAGGGCTACACCTTC
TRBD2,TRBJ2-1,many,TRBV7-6,CASSLGLAGGDEQFF,TGTGCCAGCAGCTTGGGACTAGCGGGAGGGGATGAGCAGTTCTTC
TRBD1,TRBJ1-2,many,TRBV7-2,CASSRDRPGGYTF,TGTGCCAGCAGCCGGGACAGACCGGGTGGCTACACCTTC
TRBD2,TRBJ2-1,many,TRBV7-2,CASRAPGLAGGPNEQFF,TGTGCCAGCAGAGCTCCGGGACTAGCGGGAGGGCCCAATGAGCAGTTCTTC
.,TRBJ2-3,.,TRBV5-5,CASSLEGASTDTQYF,TGTGCCAGCAGCTTGGAAGGGGCTAGCACAGATACGCAGTATTTT
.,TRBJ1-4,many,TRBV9,CASSPLPGSHEKLFF,TGTGCCAGCAGCCCACTACCGGGATCGCATGAAAAACTGTTTTTT
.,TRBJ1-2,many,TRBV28,CASNHDRSGYTF,TGTGCCAGCAACCACGACCGGTCGGGCTACACCTTC
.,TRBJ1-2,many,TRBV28,CASFSPNYYGYTF,TGTGCCAGCTTCTCCCCGAACTACTATGGCTACACCTTC
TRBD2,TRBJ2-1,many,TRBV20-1,CSAFSGNRNEQFF,TGCAGTGCTTTTAGCGGGAATAGGAATGAGCAGTTCTTC
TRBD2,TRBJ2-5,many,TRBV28,CASSLGLALYQETQYF,TGTGCCAGCAGTTTGGGACTAGCCTTGTACCAAGAGACCCAGTACTTC
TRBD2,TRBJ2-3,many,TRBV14,CASPNPSGGPRDTQYF,TGTGCCAGTCCTAACCCCAGCGGGGGACCTCGTGATACGCAGTATTTT
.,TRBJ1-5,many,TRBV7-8,CASSLSSRGGFGTTHF,TGTGCCAGCAGCTTAAGCAGCCGGGGGGGTTTCGGGACGACACATTTT
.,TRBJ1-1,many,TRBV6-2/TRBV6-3,CASMSVGTEAFF,TGTGCCAGCATGTCGGTAGGCACTGAAGCTTTCTTT
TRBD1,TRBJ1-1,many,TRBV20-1,CSAMGQVNTEAFF,TGCAGTGCGATGGGACAGGTTAACACTGAAGCTTTCTTT
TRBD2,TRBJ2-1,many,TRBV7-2,CASSRTSGGASYNEQFF,TGTGCCAGCAGTCGGACTAGCGGGGGGGCCTCGTACAATGAGCAGTTCTTC
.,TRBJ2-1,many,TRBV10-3,CAISEDRDTQFF,TGTGCCATCAGTGAGGACCGGGACACCCAGTTCTTC
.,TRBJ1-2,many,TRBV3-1,CATSFGGYTF,TGTGCCACCAGCTTCGGTGGCTACACCTTC
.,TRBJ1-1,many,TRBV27,CASSFWLRDLNTEAFF,TGTGCCAGCAGTTTTTGGTTGAGGGACCTGAACACTGAAGCTTTCTTT
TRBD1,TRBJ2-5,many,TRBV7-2,CASSPRTGLETQYF,TGTGCCAGCAGCCCTCGGACAGGACTGGAGACCCAGTACTTC
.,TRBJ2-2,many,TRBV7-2,CASSLRTPATGGELFF,TGTGCCAGCAGCTTGAGGACACCGGCTACGGGAGGGGAGCTGTTTTTT
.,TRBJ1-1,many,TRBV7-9,CASSPRTDNTEAFF,TGTGCCAGCAGCCCCAGGACGGATAACACTGAAGCTTTCTTT